A selection of T cell receptor beta chains follows, all from one sample in a study of blood T cell repertoires in COVID-19. Produced via immunoSEQ multiplex PCR; TCRdb's table is partial and in-frame only. Among nearly 300,000 clones listed, around 88% were seen once. The sample was peripheral blood. These receptors originate from a young woman who had recovered from COVID-19. Both conserved end residues are part of each CDR3. D genes are given only for firm matches. Size values are once, few and many counts, or a class for expanded clones, and some rows have none.

TRBD1	-	TRBV28	TRBJ2-7	CASSPRGTGGTYEQYF	TGTGCCAGCAGTCCAAGGGGGACAGGGGGAACCTACGAGCAGTACTTC
TRBD1	-	TRBV5-1	TRBJ2-1	CASSLNRDSRSSYNEQFF	TGCGCCAGCAGCTTGAACCGGGACAGCAGGAGCTCCTACAATGAGCAGTTCTTC
-	-	TRBV24-1	TRBJ2-3	CATSGAGAADTQYF	TGTGCCACCAGTGGGGCGGGGGCAGCAGATACGCAGTATTTT
-	-	TRBV2	TRBJ1-3	CASALDSGNTIYF	TGTGCCAGCGCGCTCGACTCTGGAAACACCATATATTTT
-	-	TRBV28	TRBJ1-1	CASSLFEQAEGNTEAFF	TGTGCCAGCAGTTTATTTGAGCAGGCTGAGGGGAACACTGAAGCTTTCTTT
-	-	TRBV6-2/TRBV6-3	TRBJ2-2	CASSYPGTTGELFF	TGTGCCAGCAGTTACCCAGGTACCACCGGGGAGCTGTTTTTT
-	-	TRBV12-3/TRBV12-4	TRBJ1-4	CASTGRTNEKLFF	TGTGCCAGCACTGGCAGAACTAATGAAAAACTGTTTTTT
-	-	TRBV28	TRBJ1-2	CASRPPWGGRDYGYTF	TGTGCCAGCAGGCCACCATGGGGCGGTCGGGACTATGGCTACACCTTC
TRBD1	-	TRBV19	TRBJ1-2	CASSIGTGYGYTF	TGTGCCAGTAGTATCGGGACAGGCTATGGCTACACCTTC
-	-	TRBV18	TRBJ1-5	CASSLLGGESNQPQHF	TGTGCCAGCTCACTTCTTGGGGGCGAAAGCAATCAGCCCCAGCATTTT
-	-	TRBV5-6	TRBJ2-4	CASLFLTSRAQNIQYF	TGTGCCAGCCTATTCCTTACATCCAGGGCCCAAAACATTCAGTACTTC
-	-	TRBV11-2	TRBJ1-2	CASSSGVNYGYTF	TGTGCCAGCAGCTCAGGGGTTAACTATGGCTACACCTTC
-	few	TRBV5-4	TRBJ2-2	CASSFPSGDGELFF	TGTGCCAGCAGCTTCCCGTCGGGGGACGGGGAGCTGTTTTTT
TRBD2	-	TRBV4-2	TRBJ2-5	CASSPGLAGQETQYF	TGTGCCAGCAGCCCGGGGCTAGCGGGACAAGAGACCCAGTACTTC
TRBD1	few	TRBV4-1	TRBJ1-2	CASSWDRGGYGYTF	TGCGCCAGCAGCTGGGACAGGGGCGGCTATGGCTACACCTTC
-	-	TRBV3-1/TRBV3-2	TRBJ2-1	CASSLGRGAYNEQFF	TGTGCCAGCAGCTTGGGGAGGGGGGCTTACAATGAGCAGTTCTTC
TRBD1	once	TRBV6-5	TRBJ2-3	CASSLRDRGTDTQYF	TGTGCCAGCAGTCTCCGGGACAGGGGGACAGATACGCAGTATTTT
TRBD2	-	TRBV6-2/TRBV6-3	TRBJ2-5	CASSYNSGGPLETQYF	TGTGCCAGCAGTTACAATAGCGGGGGGCCATTAGAGACCCAGTACTTC
TRBD2	-	TRBV4-2	TRBJ2-7	CASSQAPLAGGYEQYF	TGTGCCAGCAGCCAAGCGCCCCTAGCGGGGGGTTACGAGCAGTACTTC
-	-	TRBV6-5	TRBJ1-1	CASSYRGSTEAFF	TGTGCCAGCAGTTACCGGGGGAGCACTGAAGCTTTCTTT
TRBD1	-	TRBV4-3	TRBJ1-4	CASSREGAIQEKLFF	TGCGCCAGCAGCCGCGAGGGGGCGATTCAGGAAAAACTGTTTTTT
TRBD1	few	TRBV2	TRBJ1-6	CASSGTGFDSPLHF	TGTGCCAGCAGTGGGACAGGGTTCGATTCACCCCTCCACTTT
TRBD1	-	TRBV28	TRBJ2-7	CASKTGTGVYEQYF	TGTGCCAGCAAAACCGGGACAGGGGTATACGAGCAGTACTTC
TRBD1	-	TRBV18	TRBJ2-2	CASSADRGHTGELFF	TGTGCCAGCTCAGCAGACAGGGGGCACACCGGGGAGCTGTTTTTT
-	-	TRBV5-8	TRBJ2-1	CASSPESPSSYNEQFF	TGTGCCAGCAGCCCGGAGTCTCCCAGCTCCTACAATGAGCAGTTCTTC
-	-	TRBV19	TRBJ1-5	CASSPPPYSNQPQHF	TGTGCCAGTAGTCCCCCGCCCTATAGCAATCAGCCCCAGCATTTT
-	-	TRBV5-1	TRBJ2-7	CASSTGPSYEQYF	TGCGCCAGCAGCACAGGGCCCTCCTACGAGCAGTACTTC
-	-	TRBV6-1	TRBJ1-1	CASSETENTEAFF	TGTGCCAGCAGTGAGACAGAAAACACTGAAGCTTTCTTT
-	once	TRBV12-3/TRBV12-4	TRBJ1-6	CASSLGSSPLHF	TGTGCCAGCAGTTTAGGGAGTTCACCCCTCCACTTT
-	few	TRBV3-1/TRBV3-2	TRBJ1-2	CASSQGFTGNYGYTF	TGTGCCAGCAGCCAAGGCTTTACAGGGAACTATGGCTACACCTTC
TRBD1	-	TRBV3-1/TRBV3-2	TRBJ2-2	CASSQDRGHTGELFF	TGTGCCAGCAGCCAAGACAGGGGGCACACCGGGGAGCTGTTTTTT
-	-	TRBV7-7	TRBJ1-3	CASSLSVGGNTIYF	TGTGCCAGCAGCTTAAGCGTGGGTGGAAACACCATATATTTT
-	-	TRBV19	TRBJ1-3	CASSTHRSSGNTIYF	TGTGCCAGTAGTACCCACAGGAGCTCTGGAAACACCATATATTTT
TRBD1	-	TRBV6-5	TRBJ2-3	CASSRRQGWTDTQYF	TGTGCCAGCAGCCGGAGACAGGGATGGACAGATACGCAGTATTTT
-	-	TRBV2	TRBJ2-7	CASSGDSYEQYF	TGTGCCAGCTCGGGTGACTCCTACGAGCAGTACTTC
TRBD1	-	TRBV10-3	TRBJ2-7	CAISVRAGGYEQYF	TGTGCCATCAGTGTGAGGGCAGGGGGCTACGAGCAGTACTTC
-	once	TRBV5-1	TRBJ2-3	CASMGQGYTDTQYF	TGCGCCAGCATGGGTCAGGGGTACACAGATACGCAGTATTTT
TRBD2	-	TRBV5-6	TRBJ2-3	CASSSLAGGFQDTQYF	TGTGCCAGCAGCTCACTAGCGGGGGGGTTTCAAGATACGCAGTATTTT
TRBD1	-	TRBV5-4	TRBJ2-7	CASSLALGQGYEQYF	TGTGCCAGCAGCTTGGCCCTGGGACAGGGCTACGAGCAGTACTTC
TRBD1	-	TRBV19	TRBJ2-1	CASSAWDRGYNEQFF	TGTGCCAGTAGTGCCTGGGACAGGGGGTACAATGAGCAGTTCTTC
-	-	TRBV5-6	TRBJ1-1	CASSQEENTEAFF	TGTGCCAGCAGCCAGGAGGAGAACACTGAAGCTTTCTTT
TRBD1	-	TRBV2	TRBJ2-5	CASSPDRGRGETQYF	TGTGCCAGCAGTCCCGACAGGGGGCGCGGAGAGACCCAGTACTTC
TRBD1	-	TRBV6-1	TRBJ2-3	CASSAVGQGAYTDTQYF	TGTGCCAGCAGTGCAGTAGGACAGGGGGCCTACACAGATACGCAGTATTTT
-	-	TRBV19	TRBJ1-2	CASSDSYSYTF	TGTGCCAGTAGCGACAGTTATAGCTACACCTTC
-	once	TRBV19	TRBJ1-1	CASSPGRNTEAFF	TGTGCCAGTAGTCCGGGGAGAAACACTGAAGCTTTCTTT
-	-	TRBV19	TRBJ1-5	CASSPGTQNQPQHF	TGTGCCAGTAGTCCGGGGACACAGAATCAGCCCCAGCATTTT
-	-	TRBV5-1	TRBJ2-3	CASSSGQSTDTQYF	TGCGCCAGCAGCTCCGGACAGAGCACAGATACGCAGTATTTT
-	-	TRBV5-1	TRBJ2-5	CASSFVPGETQYF	TGCGCCAGCAGCTTTGTCCCAGGGGAGACCCAGTACTTC
-	-	TRBV7-2	TRBJ2-7	CASSLASWGPEDEQYF	TGTGCCAGCAGCTTAGCGTCGTGGGGGCCGGAGGACGAGCAGTACTTC
-	-	TRBV15	TRBJ2-7	CATSRDQGRRRLLEQYF	TGTGCCACCAGCAGAGATCAGGGGCGCCGGCGACTACTCGAGCAGTACTTC
-	-	TRBV30	TRBJ2-6	CAWGQGGAGANVLTF	TGTGCCTGGGGACAGGGAGGGGCTGGGGCCAACGTCCTGACTTTC